The clone carrying this T cell receptor (beta chain) occurred a few times. 13 Jbeta primers and 60 Vbeta primers were used for the PCR. Clones were read by immunoSEQ multiplex PCR, and TCRdb kept only the in-frame ones, dropping some. The sample consists of more than 80,000 clones, over 60% of them appearing once. This sample was included in a study of cytomegalovirus exposure and HLA in healthy donors. The CDR3 has 15 amino acids. Germline lookup yields CDR1 SGHNT and CDR2 YENEEA. V lost 3 bases and J 1 base, leaving 9 bases between the germline ends. The chain recombines TRBV11-3 with TRBJ2-2, with TRBD1 as a possible D gene (6 bases). The receptor comes from a woman between 45 and 65 years old in good health and CMV-seropositive. The source material was PBMCs. CDR3 in DNA: TGTGCCAGCAGCTTCGGCAGGGGGAACACCGGGGAGCTGTTTTTT. The encoded protein is CASSFGRGNTGELFF.